This TCR beta chain was observed in a study of blood T cells in healthy people across ages. This clonotype was detected only a few times. Researchers isolated at least 6.5 million PBMCs per sample. The authors ran a second PCR of about 6 to 11 cycles using a sample-barcoded 5' primer and a J-beta primer mix. A template-switch adaptor containing 12 random nucleotides labeled each cDNA molecule. TCRdb re-called the 5' RACE reads with MiXCR, one entry per CDR3 protein. The sample lists about 780,000 distinct CDR3 sequences, about 46% occurring once. This clonotype was sampled from an elderly man in good health. The specimen was blood.

CDR3 in amino acids: CASSQSTSGRLYEQYF. CDR3 DNA: TGTGCCAGCAGCCAGAGCACTAGCGGGAGATTGTACGAGCAGTACTTC. The chain joins TRBV5-5 to TRBJ2-7; 11 bases match TRBD2. Germline loops: CDR1 SGHKS, CDR2 YYEKEE (reference sequence). V dropped 4 bases and J dropped 4; count of bases not matched to a gene: 10. This CDR3 comprises 16 residues.